The 23 T cell receptor beta chains below were found in one sample sequenced in a study of radiotherapy plus CTLA-4 blockade in lung cancer. Data came from immunoSEQ multiplex PCR; TCRdb stores just in-frame clones and leaves some out. The sample yields 80,000 or so clones, around 76% seen once. Source: peripheral blood, taken from a patient treated with radiotherapy plus ipilimumab. These receptors were taken from a human donor with non-small cell lung cancer who had a partial response to radiotherapy plus ipilimumab. Some clones in this sample may be carry-over from other donors' samples.

The chain joins TRBV4-3 to TRBJ2-7; tentatively, D is TRBD1 (5 bases). The germline V gene has CDR1 LGHNA and CDR2 YSLEER. V was cut by 1 base and J by 3 bases, with 13 bases left in between. This CDR3 has 15 amino acids. The CDR3 DNA is TGCGCCAGCAGCCAAGGTAGGGGATCCCGCTACGAGCAGTACTTC. Translating it yields CASSQGRGSRYEQYF.

The chain combines TRBV9 with TRBJ2-7; D gene uncertain. Trimming took 0 bases from V and 6 from J, leaving 10 bases between them. Per the germline V gene, CDR1 is SGDLS and CDR2 is YYNGEE. This CDR3 is 13 amino acids long. The CDR3 DNA reads TGTGCCAGCAGCGTAGTTGTGTTCGGCGAGCAGTACTTC. It yields the protein CASSVVVFGEQYF.

The chain combines TRBV29-1 with TRBJ2-7, with 7 bases aligning to TRBD2. From germline, CDR1 is SQVTM and CDR2 ANQGSEA. The CDR3 runs 14 residues. Trimming removed 4 bases from V and 1 base from J; junction bases left unmatched: 7. CDR3 amino acids: CSVGLAATSYEQYF. For the CDR3, the DNA is TGCAGCGTTGGCCTAGCGGCCACATCCTACGAGCAGTACTTC.

A single count supports this clone. The chain recombines TRBV11-2 with TRBJ1-2; the D gene is possibly TRBD1 (6 bases). The CDR3 consists of 13 residues. CDR1 and CDR2 (germline): SGHAT, FQNNGV. V was clipped by 1 base and J by 8 bases, with 11 bases between them. The CDR3 region has the DNA TGTGCCAGCAGCTTAGGCGACAGGACCGGCTACACCTTC. This gives the protein CASSLGDRTGYTF.

V and J are TRBV28 and TRBJ2-2, with a weak D call TRBD1 (5 bases). Trimming stripped 3 bases from V and 4 bases from J, with 9 bases between. Looked up from germline, CDR1 is MDHEN and CDR2 is SYDVKM. This CDR3 is 14 amino acids long. The CDR3 region has the DNA TGTGCCAGCAGTTTCTACAGGACCACCGGGGAGCTGTTTTTT. Its translation is CASSFYRTTGELFF.

This chain uses TRBV19 with TRBJ1-5, with 7 bases aligning to TRBD1. V lost 5 bases to trimming and J lost 0 bases; unmatched junction nucleotides: 4. The CDR3 length is 15 residues. Germline V gene data show CDR1 as LNHDA and CDR2 as SQIVND (reference sequence). The CDR3 bases are TGTGCCAGTAGTGGAAGACAGGGTAGCAATCAGCCCCAGCATTTT. This sequence encodes CASSGRQGSNQPQHF.

The chain employs TRBV15 and TRBJ2-5; the D gene is possibly TRBD1 (6 bases). CDR3 size: 14 residues. Germline-derived CDR1 and CDR2 are LNHNV and YYDKDF (reference sequence). Trimming left V 1 base short and J 4 bases short, with 10 bases between. CDR3 residues: CATSRAGDGETQYF. The CDR3 region has the DNA TGTGCCACCAGCAGAGCAGGGGATGGAGAGACCCAGTACTTC.

The rearrangement links TRBV7-9 to TRBJ2-5, with 11 bases fitting TRBD2. Looked up from germline, CDR1 is SEHNR and CDR2 is FQNEAQ (reference sequence). CDR3 size: 14 residues. V shed 5 bases, J shed 5 bases, and the junction held 4 bases outside the gene matches. The CDR3 DNA sequence: TGTGCCAGCAGCCCCTCTAGCGGGGGGGAGACCCAGTACTTC. Translation gives CASSPSSGGETQYF.

This clone was seen once. V is TRBV18 and J is TRBJ2-1; D might be TRBD2 (5 bases). V lost 6 bases, J lost 4 bases, and 22 bases lay in between. Germline values: CDR1 KGHSH, CDR2 LQKENI. The CDR3 sequence is 17 residues long. The CDR3 protein is CASSRTVLAMGYNEQFF. The CDR3 region has the DNA TGTGCCAGCTCCCGCACCGTCCTAGCTATGGGTTACAATGAGCAGTTCTTC.

V and J are TRBV19 and TRBJ2-5; 8 nucleotides agree with TRBD1. V dropped 4 bases and J dropped 1; count of bases not matched to a gene: 2. The CDR3 covers 14 residues. CDR1 is LNHDA, CDR2 SQIVND, per germline (reference sequence). CDR3 protein: CASSKTGVQETQYF. The CDR3 DNA reads TGTGCCAGTAGTAAGACAGGGGTCCAAGAGACCCAGTACTTC.

A few counts support this clone. The V and J genes are TRBV5-1 and TRBJ2-7, with D perhaps TRBD2 (5 bases). The CDR3 runs 19 residues. V lost 0 bases and J 4 bases, leaving 26 bases between the germline ends. The germline gives CDR1 SGHRS, CDR2 YFSETQ. CDR3 in DNA: TGCGCCAGCAGCTTGGCCCTGACGGCGAGCAGTGGGAGTGGGTACGAGCAGTACTTC. It is translated as CASSLALTASSGSGYEQYF.

This chain connects TRBV5-6 to TRBJ2-1, with a possible D match to TRBD1 (7 bases). V was cut by 0 bases and J by 3 bases, with 13 bases left in between. From germline, CDR1 is SGHDT and CDR2 YYEEEE. This CDR3 spans 16 amino acids. CDR3 amino acids: CASSLDRGGNYNEQFF. DNA for the CDR3: TGTGCCAGCAGCTTGGACAGGGGAGGTAACTACAATGAGCAGTTCTTC.

The chain employs TRBV7-6 and TRBJ1-5; a possible D gene is TRBD1 (6 bases). From germline, CDR1 is SGHVS and CDR2 FNYEAQ. V shed 5 bases and J shed 4 bases, with 12 bases lying between them. The CDR3 covers 14 residues. CDR3 region: CASSARDTNQPQHF. In DNA, the CDR3 is TGTGCCAGCAGCGCCCGGGACACAAATCAGCCCCAGCATTTT.

This chain links TRBV14 with TRBJ2-7, with D possibly being TRBD2 (6 bases). CDR1 is SGHDN, CDR2 FVKESK, per germline. V gave up 3 bases and J gave up 2 bases, with 8 bases separating them. The CDR3 covers 13 residues. The CDR3: CASSQQRAYEQYF. CDR3 DNA: TGTGCCAGCAGCCAGCAGCGGGCCTACGAGCAGTACTTC.

The chain has TRBV4-2 and TRBJ2-3; D might be TRBD2 (5 bases). Germline V CDR1 and CDR2: LGHNA, YNFKEQ. The germline V and J ends were trimmed by 0 bases and 2 bases, with 9 bases remaining between them. The CDR3 contains 15 residues. CDR3 region: CASSQDGVYTDTQYF. The CDR3 region has the DNA TGTGCCAGCAGCCAAGACGGGGTGTACACAGATACGCAGTATTTT.

This chain links TRBV6-1 with TRBJ1-4, with 9 bases aligning to TRBD1. Per the germline V gene, CDR1 is MNHNS and CDR2 is SASEGT. This CDR3 comprises 14 residues. The junction had 9 bases not matched to a gene; V was cut back by 8 bases and J by 8 bases. The CDR3 loop is CASSTGGAEEKLFF. The CDR3 DNA sequence: TGTGCCAGCTCTACAGGGGGCGCGGAAGAAAAACTGTTTTTT.

V and J are TRBV7-2 and TRBJ2-2, with D perhaps matching TRBD2 (6 bases). V gave up 1 base and J gave up 6 bases, with 9 bases separating them. This CDR3 comprises 14 residues. CDR1 is SGHTA and CDR2 is FQGNSA in the germline V gene. The CDR3, as DNA: TGTGCCAGCAGCTTAGTCCTAGCGTCCGGGGAGCTGTTTTTT. This codes for CASSLVLASGELFF.

V usage is TRBV5-1 and J usage is TRBJ2-5; 7 bases align to TRBD1. Per the germline V gene, CDR1 is SGHRS and CDR2 is YFSETQ. The CDR3 runs to 14 residues. After removal of 3 bases from V and 1 base from J, the junction contained 3 bases not matched to a gene. The CDR3 DNA reads as TGCGCCAGCAGCTCCGGGACAGTCCAAGAGACCCAGTACTTC. It codes for CASSSGTVQETQYF.

This clone was detected a few times. This chain uses TRBV6-6 with TRBJ2-6, with a weak D call TRBD1 (6 bases). Germline CDR1 is MNHNY and CDR2 is SVGAGI (reference sequence). The CDR3 is made up of 16 amino acids. The V end was cut by 5 bases, the J end by 0 bases, with 11 bases between. DNA for the CDR3: TGTGCCAGCAGTCAAGGGGGACACTCTGGGGCCAACGTCCTGACTTTC. Translated, it gives CASSQGGHSGANVLTF.

The rearrangement uses TRBV19 and TRBJ2-7, with TRBD1 as a possible D gene (5 bases). The CDR3 sequence is 14 residues long. The V gene's germline CDR1 is LNHDA and CDR2 SQIVND (reference sequence). V lost 1 base to trimming and J lost 5 bases, with 12 bases between them. Written as DNA, the CDR3 is TGTGCCAGTAGTATAGGGTCAGGGTCGGACGAGCAGTACTTC. The encoded protein is CASSIGSGSDEQYF. The full variable domain, its missing parts supplied by reference TRBV19 and TRBJ2-7, is DGGITQSPKYLFRKEGQNVTLSCEQNLNHDAMYWYRQDPGQGLRLIYYSQIVNDFQKGDIAEGYSVSREKKESFPLTVTSAQKNPTAFYLCASSIGSGSDEQYFGPGTRLTVT.

The CDR3 DNA sequence: TGTGCCAGCAGCTACCCGACAGGGGAGTATGAAAAACTGTTTTTT. Protein product: CASSYPTGEYEKLFF. The chain employs TRBV2 and TRBJ1-4; 8 nucleotides align to TRBD1. The CDR3 has 15 residues. With V trimmed by 6 bases and J by 6 bases, 9 bases remained unmatched. Germline loops: CDR1 SNHLY, CDR2 FYNNEI.

The V and J genes are TRBV19 and TRBJ1-5; possible D gene TRBD1, 6 bases. This CDR3 comprises 16 residues. Per germline, CDR1 LNHDA and CDR2 SQIVND (reference sequence). V shed 4 bases and J shed 2 bases, with 15 bases lying between them. CDR3 protein: CASSTQGRAGNQPQHF. Here the CDR3 DNA reads TGTGCCAGTAGTACACAGGGTCGGGCGGGCAATCAGCCCCAGCATTTT.

The chain combines TRBV4-2 with TRBJ1-2; D ambiguous. CDR3 length: 13 residues. V lost 1 base to trimming and J lost 8 bases, with 11 bases between them. Germline V gives CDR1 LGHNA, CDR2 YNFKEQ. The chain's CDR3 is CASSQVGLRGYTF. The CDR3 nucleotides are TGTGCCAGCAGCCAAGTTGGACTACGGGGCTACACCTTC.